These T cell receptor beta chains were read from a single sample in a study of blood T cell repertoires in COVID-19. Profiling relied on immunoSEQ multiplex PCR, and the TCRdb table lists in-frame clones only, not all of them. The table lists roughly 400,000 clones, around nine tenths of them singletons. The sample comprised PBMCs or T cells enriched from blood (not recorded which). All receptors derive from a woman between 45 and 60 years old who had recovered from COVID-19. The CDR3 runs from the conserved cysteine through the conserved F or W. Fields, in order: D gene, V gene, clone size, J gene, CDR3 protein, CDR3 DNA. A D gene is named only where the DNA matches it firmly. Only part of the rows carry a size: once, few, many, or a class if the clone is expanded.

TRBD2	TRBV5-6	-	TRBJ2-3	CASSLMSGGASDTQYF	TGTGCCAGCAGCTTGATGTCCGGGGGGGCCTCAGATACGCAGTATTTT
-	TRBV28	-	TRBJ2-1	CASGWRGPVF	TGTGCCAGCGGGTGGCGGGGGCCGGTCTTC
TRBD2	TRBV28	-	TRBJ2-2	CASSTRGGSGGLPTGELFF	TGTGCCAGCAGTACCCGAGGGGGTAGCGGGGGGCTACCCACCGGGGAGCTGTTTTTT
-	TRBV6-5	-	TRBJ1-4	CASSPGHHLLFF	TGTGCCAGCAGCCCCGGACATCACCTACTGTTTTTT
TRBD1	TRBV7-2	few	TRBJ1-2	CASSPGQGAPYGYTF	TGTGCCAGCAGCCCCGGACAGGGAGCCCCCTATGGCTACACCTTC
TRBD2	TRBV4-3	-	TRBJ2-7	CASSQGSGGTLSYEQYF	TGCGCCAGCAGCCAAGGGTCGGGGGGGACATTGTCCTACGAGCAGTACTTC
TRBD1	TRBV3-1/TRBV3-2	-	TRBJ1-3	CASSRDSGNTIYF	TGTGCCAGCAGCCGGGACAGCGGAAACACCATATATTTT
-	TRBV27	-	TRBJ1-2	CASGSTEYYGYTF	TGTGCCAGCGGCTCGACAGAATACTATGGCTACACCTTC
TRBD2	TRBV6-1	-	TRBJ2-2	CASSEALLAGGPRRELFF	TGTGCCAGCAGTGAAGCGCTTCTAGCGGGGGGGCCGAGGCGGGAGCTGTTTTTT
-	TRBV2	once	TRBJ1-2	CASSPPWIGDYGYTF	TGTGCCAGCAGTCCTCCTTGGATTGGAGACTATGGCTACACCTTC
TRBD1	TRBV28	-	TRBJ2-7	CASRTAGTGAYEQYF	TGTGCCAGCAGGACAGCCGGGACAGGAGCCTACGAGCAGTACTTC
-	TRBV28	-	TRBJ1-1	CASSPYPGNTEAFF	TGTGCCAGCAGTCCTTACCCCGGGAACACTGAAGCTTTCTTT
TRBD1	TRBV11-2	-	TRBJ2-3	CATTGGGTDTQYF	TGTGCCACCACAGGGGGTGGCACAGATACGCAGTATTTT
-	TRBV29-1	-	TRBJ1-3	CSVVAGHTGNTIYF	TGCAGCGTTGTCGCAGGGCACACTGGAAACACCATATATTTT
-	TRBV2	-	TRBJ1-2	CASRLEGVNDGYTF	TGTGCCAGCAGGCTCGAAGGGGTTAACGATGGCTACACCTTC
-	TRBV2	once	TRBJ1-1	CASSEEGPIEAFF	TGTGCCAGCAGTGAGGAGGGCCCTATCGAAGCTTTCTTT
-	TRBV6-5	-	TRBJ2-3	CASRGTLIDTQYF	TGTGCCAGCAGGGGGACTTTGATAGATACGCAGTATTTT
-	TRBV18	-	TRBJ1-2	CASSPGGYGYTF	TGTGCCAGCTCACCGGGGGGGTATGGCTACACCTTC
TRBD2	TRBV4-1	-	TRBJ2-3	CASSPSPGLAGSYQSDTQYF	TGCGCCAGCAGCCCCTCCCCCGGGCTAGCGGGGAGCTATCAATCAGATACGCAGTATTTT
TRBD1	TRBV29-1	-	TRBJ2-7	CSVVRDREGEQYF	TGCAGCGTAGTCCGGGACAGGGAGGGCGAGCAGTACTTC
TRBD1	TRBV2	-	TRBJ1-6	CASKRDRGHSPLHF	TGTGCCAGTAAACGGGACAGGGGGCATTCACCCCTCCACTTT
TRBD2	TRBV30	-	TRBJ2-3	CAWDPPGTSGTDTQYF	TGTGCCTGGGACCCCCCCGGGACTAGCGGCACAGATACGCAGTATTTT
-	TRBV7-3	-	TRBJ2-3	CASSTRQRLTRTDTQYF	TGTGCCAGCAGCACCAGACAGAGGCTCACAAGGACAGATACGCAGTATTTT
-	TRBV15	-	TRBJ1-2	CATSRENTFGQIKYYGYTF	TGTGCCACCAGCAGAGAGAATACCTTCGGACAGATAAAATACTATGGCTACACCTTC
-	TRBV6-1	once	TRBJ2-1	CASSDSVGWRPYNEQFF	TGTGCCAGCAGTGATTCGGTCGGGTGGAGGCCCTACAATGAGCAGTTCTTC
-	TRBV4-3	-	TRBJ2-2	CASSQEGLGRNTGELFF	TGCGCCAGCAGCCAAGAGGGACTCGGGAGGAACACCGGGGAGCTGTTTTTT
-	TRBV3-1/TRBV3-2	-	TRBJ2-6	CASSQRTPLDGANVLTF	TGTGCCAGCAGCCAGAGGACACCTCTTGATGGGGCCAACGTCCTGACTTTC
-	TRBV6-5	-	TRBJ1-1	CASQDSMNTEAFF	TGTGCCAGCCAAGACAGTATGAACACTGAAGCTTTCTTT
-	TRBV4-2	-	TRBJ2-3	CASSQGAGFPTDTQYF	TGTGCCAGCAGCCAAGGTGCGGGGTTCCCCACAGATACGCAGTATTTT
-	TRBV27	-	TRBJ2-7	CASSAGQTTYEQYF	TGTGCCAGCAGCGCGGGACAGACAACCTACGAGCAGTACTTC
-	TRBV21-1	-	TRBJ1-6	CASSKVISRANSPLHF	TGTGCCAGCAGCAAAGTAATTTCAAGAGCTAATTCACCCCTCCACTTT
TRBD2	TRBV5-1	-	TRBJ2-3	CASSFPPGGQFTDTQYF	TGCGCCAGCAGCTTCCCCCCGGGGGGGCAGTTTACAGATACGCAGTATTTT
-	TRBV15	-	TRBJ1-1	CATSRDSGLRTEAFF	TGTGCCACCAGCAGAGATAGCGGCCTCCGCACTGAAGCTTTCTTT
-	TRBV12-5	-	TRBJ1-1	CASGLSVTNTEAFF	TGTGCTAGTGGTTTGTCGGTTACGAACACTGAAGCTTTCTTT
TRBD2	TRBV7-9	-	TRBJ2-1	CASSSTGGGSSYNEQFF	TGTGCCAGCAGCTCAACTGGCGGGGGGAGCTCCTACAATGAGCAGTTCTTC
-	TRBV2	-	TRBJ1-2	CASSVRQANYGYTF	TGTGCCAGCAGTGTCAGGCAGGCAAACTATGGCTACACCTTC
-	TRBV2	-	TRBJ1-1	CASKLNRGGTEAFF	TGTGCCAGCAAATTAAATCGAGGGGGCACTGAAGCTTTCTTT
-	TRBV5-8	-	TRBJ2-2	CASSHLTGANTGELFF	TGTGCCAGCAGCCACCTGACGGGAGCGAACACCGGGGAGCTGTTTTTT
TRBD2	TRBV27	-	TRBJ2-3	CASKGSGGSLVWYF	TGTGCCAGCAAGGGTAGCGGGGGGTCCCTGGTTTGGTATTTT
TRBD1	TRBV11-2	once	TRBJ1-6	CASSSAGTGGSRGPLHF	TGTGCCAGCAGCTCCGCCGGGACAGGTGGTAGTAGGGGACCCCTCCACTTT
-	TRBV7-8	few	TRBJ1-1	CASSSFQQKNTEAFF	TGTGCCAGCAGCTCGTTCCAACAAAAGAACACTGAAGCTTTCTTT
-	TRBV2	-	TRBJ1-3	CASGGESGNTIYF	TGTGCCAGCGGCGGGGAGTCTGGAAACACCATATATTTT
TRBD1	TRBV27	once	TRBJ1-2	CASSTIVDRVFNYGYTF	TGTGCCAGCAGTACAATTGTAGACAGGGTTTTTAACTATGGCTACACCTTC
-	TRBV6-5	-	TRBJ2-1	CASSYSTSEQFF	TGTGCCAGCAGTTACTCGACTTCCGAGCAGTTCTTC
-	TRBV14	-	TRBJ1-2	CASSVGAGYGYTF	TGTGCCAGCAGCGTTGGTGCCGGCTATGGCTACACCTTC
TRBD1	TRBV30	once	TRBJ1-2	CAWNGGQGGNGYTF	TGTGCCTGGAACGGGGGACAGGGGGGCAATGGCTACACCTTC
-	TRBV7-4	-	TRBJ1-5	CASSLWGLQPQHF	TGTGCCAGCAGCTTATGGGGGCTTCAGCCCCAGCATTTT
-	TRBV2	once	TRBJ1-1	CASSEAPEAFF	TGTGCCAGCAGTGAAGCCCCAGAAGCTTTCTTT
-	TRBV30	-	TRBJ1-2	CAAFQGYGYTF	TGTGCTGCTTTTCAGGGCTATGGCTACACCTTC
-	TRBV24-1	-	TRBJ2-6	CASGPAFSGANVLTF	TGTGCCTCTGGGCCCGCATTCTCTGGGGCCAACGTCCTGACTTTC
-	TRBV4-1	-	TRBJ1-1	CASSPPLTGKNTEAFF	TGCGCCAGCAGCCCACCATTGACAGGAAAGAACACTGAAGCTTTCTTT
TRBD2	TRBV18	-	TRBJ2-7	CASSPGAEAGVYEQYF	TGTGCCAGCTCACCAGGCGCCGAAGCGGGGGTATACGAGCAGTACTTC
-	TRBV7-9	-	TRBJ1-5	CASSLAGTAVNQPQHF	TGTGCCAGCAGCTTAGCCGGGACTGCCGTCAATCAGCCCCAGCATTTT